What follows are 30 T cell receptor beta chains derived from one specimen sequenced in a study of T cells after yellow fever vaccination. Using its own MiXCR run on the 5' RACE reads, TCRdb lists one record per CDR3 protein. In the table there are hundreds of thousands of distinct CDR3 sequences, approximately 4% of which are singletons. Sequences were derived from PBMCs, sampled 5 days after the yellow fever booster vaccination. The receptors originated from a man younger than 35 who received the YFV17D yellow fever vaccine.

V usage is TRBV28 and J usage is TRBJ1-2; D gene unclear. Germline loops: CDR1 MDHEN, CDR2 SYDVKM. This CDR3 contains 12 residues. The germline V and J ends were trimmed by 6 bases and 8 bases, with 13 bases remaining between them. CDR3 loop: CASSSDTTGYTF. DNA of the CDR3: TGTGCCAGCAGCAGTGACACGACCGGCTACACCTTC.

This rearrangement joins TRBV20-1 to TRBJ2-7, with D tentatively TRBD2 (6 bases). Germline loops: CDR1 DFQATT, CDR2 SNEGSKA (reference sequence). The CDR3 has 12 residues. V was pared by 5 bases and J by 2 bases, with 10 bases between. The CDR3 region has the DNA TGCAGTGCTCCCCCGGGGGCCTACGAGCAGTACGTC. Its translation is CSAPPGAYEQYV.

This clonotype was seen at least ten times. This chain connects TRBV12-3 or TRBV12-4 to TRBJ2-7; D call uncertain. Trimming took off 5 bases at V and 6 bases at J, with 17 bases between the two ends. The CDR3 runs to 14 residues. The CDR3 protein is CASSPSSPSAEQYF. CDR3 nucleotides: TGTGCCAGCAGTCCCTCCTCCCCATCAGCCGAGCAGTACTTC.

This clonotype was detected only a few times. The chain employs TRBV10-3 and TRBJ2-5; 9 nucleotides match TRBD2. The CDR3 runs to 14 residues. In germline, CDR1 is ENHRY, CDR2 SYGVKD. With 8 bases clipped from V and 5 bases from J, the junction kept 9 bases outside the gene matches. The CDR3 here is CAISNLAGEETQYF. The CDR3 nucleotides read TGTGCCATCTCGAACTTAGCGGGGGAGGAGACCCAGTACTTC.

This clonotype was found many times. The chain uses TRBV4-2 and TRBJ1-1; no definite D call. Per germline, CDR1 LGHNA and CDR2 YNFKEQ. The CDR3 sequence is 16 residues long. V was clipped by 1 base and J by 13 bases, with 25 bases between them. The CDR3 sequence: CASSQARFEVGKRDFF. CDR3 nucleotides: TGTGCCAGCAGCCAAGCAAGGTTCGAGGTTGGGAAAAGGGATTTCTTT.

The CDR3, as DNA: TGTGCCAGCAGCTCAAAGGATGGGGGTGAAAAACTGTTTTTT. It codes for CASSSKDGGEKLFF. This chain connects TRBV7-9 to TRBJ1-4; tentative D call: TRBD1 (5 bases). Germline CDR1 reads SEHNR; CDR2 reads FQNEAQ (reference sequence). The CDR3 covers 14 residues. The V and J ends lost 4 bases and 7 bases respectively, with 13 bases between them.

This chain's CDR3 is CASSSGAYVDTQYF. As DNA, the CDR3 is TGTGCCAGCAGCTCCGGGGCCTATGTGGATACGCAGTATTTT. V and J are TRBV7-2 and TRBJ2-3; D assignment may be TRBD1 or TRBD2 (5 bases each). The germline gives CDR1 SGHTA, CDR2 FQGNSA. The CDR3 has 14 residues. The V end lost 4 bases, the J end lost 6 bases, and 14 bases lay between the germline ends. Full variable domain (missing parts from reference TRBV7-2 and TRBJ2-3): GAGVSQSPSNKVTEKGKDVELRCDPISGHTALYWYRQSLGQGLEFLIYFQGNSAPDKSGLPSDRFSAERTGGSVSTLTIQRTQQEDSAVYLCASSSGAYVDTQYFGPGTRLTVL.

This rearrangement joins TRBV12-3 or TRBV12-4 to TRBJ2-5, with 7 bases lining up with TRBD1. V gave up 6 bases and J gave up 0 bases; unmatched junction bases: 1. This CDR3 contains 13 residues. The CDR3 here is CASRTGYQETQYF. The CDR3 region has the DNA TGTGCCAGCAGGACAGGGTACCAAGAGACCCAGTACTTC.

This clonotype has ten or more counts. This rearrangement joins TRBV5-1 to TRBJ2-3, with 10 bases matching TRBD1. This CDR3 region has 15 residues. V shed 4 bases, J shed 4 bases, and the junction held 6 bases outside the gene matches. Germline V gene sequence: CDR1 SGHRS, CDR2 YFSETQ. The CDR3 DNA sequence: TGCGCCAGCAGCCGTAGGACAGGGGGTTCAGATACGCAGTATTTT. It translates to CASSRRTGGSDTQYF.

This clonotype was picked up many times. This chain uses TRBV15 with TRBJ2-1; weak D call: TRBD2 (5 bases). Trimming took off 2 bases at V and 6 bases at J, with 17 bases between the two ends. The CDR3 has 16 residues. Germline V CDR1 and CDR2: LNHNV, YYDKDF (reference sequence). CDR3 DNA: TGTGCCACCAGCAGACCTATCGGGGTTGTACGCAATGAGCAGTTCTTC. Protein: CATSRPIGVVRNEQFF.

This clonotype showed up just a few times. V is TRBV25-1 and J is TRBJ2-5, with TRBD2 as a possible D gene (6 bases). From germline, CDR1 is MGHDK and CDR2 SYGVNS. The CDR3 is 15 residues long. Trimming took 1 base from V and 4 from J, leaving 13 bases between them. Here the CDR3 DNA reads TGTGCCAGCAGTGAATTAGACCGGGGAGGAGAGACCCAGTACTTC. It codes for CASSELDRGGETQYF.

This chain joins TRBV5-1 and TRBJ2-5, with 9 nucleotides matching TRBD2. There are 14 residues in the CDR3. Germline-derived CDR1 and CDR2 are SGHRS and YFSETQ. The ends lost 4 bases at V and 5 bases at J; junction bases unmatched: 6. In nucleotides, the CDR3 is TGCGCCAGCAGCGAAGGACTAGCGATGGAGACCCAGTACTTC. This translates into CASSEGLAMETQYF.

The CDR3 bases are TGCGCCAGCAGCTTCCCTAGCGGGGGGGAAGATACGCAGTATTTT. This codes for CASSFPSGGEDTQYF. The rearrangement links TRBV5-1 to TRBJ2-3; TRBD2 matches 12 bases. In germline, CDR1 is SGHRS, CDR2 YFSETQ. The CDR3 runs to 15 residues. J gave up 5 bases and V 2 bases, and 3 bases lay outside the gene matches.

This clonotype appeared a few times. The chain carries TRBV25-1 and TRBJ2-7; D uncertain. The CDR3 runs to 9 residues. V lost 8 bases and J lost 3, with 2 bases in between. The V gene's germline CDR1 is MGHDK and CDR2 SYGVNS. CDR3 in amino acids: CASDYEQYV. Here the CDR3 DNA reads TGTGCCAGCGACTACGAGCAGTACGTC.

This chain uses TRBV7-2 with TRBJ1-3; possibly TRBD1 for D (6 bases). Germline values: CDR1 SGHTA, CDR2 FQGNSA. Trimming stripped 2 bases from V and 0 bases from J, with 11 bases between. There are 16 residues in the CDR3. CDR3 in amino acids: CASSLRGGSSGNTIYF. The CDR3, as DNA: TGTGCCAGCAGCTTAAGGGGGGGAAGCTCTGGAAACACCATATATTTT.

About this clonotype itself: Sequence at one end of the junction differs from germline and may be a read error. This rearrangement joins TRBV6-4 to TRBJ2-1; the D gene is possibly TRBD2 (6 bases). This CDR3 comprises 13 residues. CDR1 MRHNA and CDR2 SNTAGT come from the germline V gene. The CDR3 loop is CATQPTVGGEQLF. CDR3 DNA: TGTGCCACGCAACCGACAGTGGGGGGTGAGCAGCTCTTC.

This clonotype appeared many times. The V gene is TRBV27, the J gene TRBJ1-6, with D hard to call. The germline CDR1 and CDR2 sequences are MNHEY and SMNVEV (reference sequence). The CDR3 has 15 amino acids. V dropped 1 base and J dropped 2 bases, with 6 bases sitting between them. For the CDR3, the DNA is TGTGCCAGCAGTTTATTCAGGACCTATAATTCACCCCTCCACTTT. Protein product: CASSLFRTYNSPLHF.

This clonotype was recorded a few times. The rearrangement uses TRBV7-9 and TRBJ2-2; no definite D call. There are 14 residues in the CDR3. V gave up 5 bases and J gave up 1 base, with 8 bases separating them. Germline loops: CDR1 SEHNR, CDR2 FQNEAQ (reference sequence). CDR3 residues: CASSPQVNTGELFF. The DNA for the CDR3 is TGTGCCAGCAGCCCCCAGGTGAACACCGGGGAGCTGTTTTTT.

This clonotype was picked up many times. The V and J genes are TRBV6-1 and TRBJ2-7; D is unclear. In germline, CDR1 is MNHNS, CDR2 SASEGT. The CDR3 is made up of 11 amino acids. The V end was cut by 6 bases, the J end by 6 bases, with 9 bases between. CDR3 amino acids: CASSPRTEQYV. CDR3 DNA sequence: TGTGCCAGCAGCCCTCGGACCGAGCAGTACGTC.

This sequence joins TRBV20-1 and TRBJ2-1; 9 bases align to TRBD1. The CDR3 loop spans 13 amino acids. Losses at the gene ends were 6 bases for V and 6 bases for J; bases not matched to a gene: 6. Germline CDR1 is DFQATT and CDR2 is SNEGSKA (reference sequence). The chain's CDR3 is CSAPGQGSNEQFF. DNA for the CDR3: TGCAGTGCCCCGGGACAGGGTAGCAATGAGCAGTTCTTC.

This clonotype was seen at least ten times. The V call is TRBV5-1, the J call TRBJ2-5; a possible D gene is TRBD2 (5 bases). Germline values: CDR1 SGHRS, CDR2 YFSETQ. The CDR3 runs to 14 residues. Trimming took 4 bases from V and 2 from J, leaving 12 bases between them. The CDR3 region has the DNA TGCGCCAGCAGCCAGCTAGCCTCTCAAGAGACCCAGTACTTC. This translates into CASSQLASQETQYF.

This chain uses TRBV20-1 with TRBJ1-5; no clear D. The V end was cut by 0 bases, the J end by 5 bases, with 8 bases between. The CDR3 length is 13 residues. Germline CDR1 is DFQATT and CDR2 is SNEGSKA (reference sequence). In DNA, the CDR3 is TGCAGTGCTAGAGACAGGCGAGATCAGCCCCAGCATTTT. Protein sequence: CSARDRRDQPQHF.

This clonotype was observed many times. The rearrangement links TRBV7-3 to TRBJ2-3; TRBD2 matches 8 bases. J gave up 6 bases and V 3 bases, and 8 bases lay outside the gene matches. The CDR3 length is 15 residues. From germline, CDR1 is SGHTA and CDR2 FQGTGA. CDR3 sequence: CASSFASGSRDTQYF. DNA for the CDR3: TGTGCCAGCAGCTTCGCTAGCGGGTCCCGGGATACGCAGTATTTT.

This clonotype occurred a few times. This sequence joins TRBV20-1 and TRBJ2-7; 7 positions agree with TRBD1. Germline V gene lookup returns CDR1 DFQATT and CDR2 SNEGSKA (reference sequence). Trimming cost V 3 bases and J 7 bases; bases outside gene matches: 6. The CDR3 is 12 amino acids. The CDR3 DNA sequence: TGCAGTGCTAGTGAGGGGGCCAGAGAGCAGTACTTC. Its translation: CSASEGAREQYF.

The sample holds a few counts of this clonotype. V and J are TRBV6-2 or TRBV6-3 and TRBJ2-1, with TRBD2 matching over 13 bases. Per the germline V gene, CDR1 is MNHEY and CDR2 is SVGEGT. This CDR3 is built from 15 residues. J lost 7 bases, V lost 8 bases, and 8 bases had no gene match. The CDR3 sequence: CASGFTSGGANEQFF. CDR3 nucleotides: TGTGCCAGCGGATTCACTAGCGGGGGGGCTAATGAGCAGTTCTTC.

This clonotype has at least ten counts. The chain couples TRBV5-1 to TRBJ2-5; 8 bases align to TRBD1. V dropped 3 bases and J dropped 3; count of bases not matched to a gene: 7. In germline, CDR1 is SGHRS, CDR2 YFSETQ. The CDR3 is 15 residues long. As DNA, the CDR3 is TGCGCCAGCAGCTCCGGGACAGGCGCAAAAGAGACCCAGTACTTC. Translation gives CASSSGTGAKETQYF.

The chain links TRBV28 to TRBJ2-5; D is undetermined. Germline V gene sequence: CDR1 MDHEN, CDR2 SYDVKM. Between the trimmed V and J ends, which lost 7 bases and 7 bases, there was a span of 16 bases. The CDR3 length is 13 residues. CDR3 nucleotide sequence: TGTGCCAGCAAGACCTCACCAAGATCGACCCAGTACTTC. Translation: CASKTSPRSTQYF. The full variable domain, in which reference TRBV28 and TRBJ2-5 provide the parts outside the CDR3, is DVKVTQSSRYLVKRTGEKVFLECVQDMDHENMFWYRQDPGLGLRLIYFSYDVKMKEKGDIPEGYSVSREKKERFSLILESASTNQTSMYLCASKTSPRSTQYFGPGTRLLVL.

There are many counts of this clonotype. This sequence joins TRBV6-5 and TRBJ1-1; 8 nucleotides match TRBD1. The CDR3 spans 13 residues. Germline CDR1 reads MNHEY; CDR2 reads SVGAGI. V lost 6 bases to trimming and J lost 7 bases; unmatched junction nucleotides: 7. CDR3 coding DNA: TGTGCCAGCAGCTACAACAGGGGGAATGAAGCTTTCTTT. This gives the protein CASSYNRGNEAFF.

The sample holds many counts of this clonotype. The chain combines TRBV6-2 or TRBV6-3 with TRBJ2-5; D gene ambiguous. Trimming left V 3 bases short and J 5 bases short, with 7 bases between. CDR1 MNHEY and CDR2 SVGEGT come from the germline V gene. CDR3 length equals 12 residues. As DNA, the CDR3 is TGTGCCAGCAGTTATGCCGTGGAGACCCAGTACTTC. As protein: CASSYAVETQYF.

In this sample, this clonotype turned up many times. The chain recombines TRBV5-1 with TRBJ2-2; 10 nucleotides line up with TRBD2. Losses at the gene ends were 1 base for V and 6 bases for J; bases not matched to a gene: 6. The CDR3 covers 16 residues. The germline V gene has CDR1 SGHRS and CDR2 YFSETQ. In nucleotides, the CDR3 is TGCGCCAGCAGCTTGCCCGGGACTAGCGACTCCGGGGAGCTGTTTTTT. Its protein is CASSLPGTSDSGELFF.